This TCR beta chain was identified in a study of CD8 T cells in ankylosing spondylitis. Regarding the study as a whole: Reports say disease-linked clones showed up significantly more in matched ankylosing spondylitis synovial fluid.

With molecular barcodes, quantitative 5'-RACE was used to make the TCR beta libraries. From the 5' RACE reads, TCRdb called clonotypes with MiXCR, one entry per CDR3 protein. The sample has under 300,000 distinct CDR3 sequences; roughly a tenth are singletons. The CDR3 runs 14 residues. V was clipped by 2 bases and J by 8 bases, with 13 bases between them. The V gene's germline CDR1 is DFQATT and CDR2 SNEGSKA (reference sequence). This clonotype was recorded many times. As yet, its antigen is unknown. This TCR came from a male donor with ankylosing spondylitis or in good health (not recorded which). The material sequenced was blood, either unsorted or a sorted T cell fraction (not recorded which). The J gene is TRBJ1-6, the V gene TRBV20-1; D might be TRBD1 (6 bases). The CDR3 loop is CSARQGQWDSPLHF. Written as DNA, the CDR3 is TGCAGTGCTAGACAGGGACAATGGGATTCACCCCTCCACTTT.